The sequence of this TCR beta chain was determined in a study of T cell clonotyping in hematopoietic cell transplantation. Recipient blood drawn about 28 days pretransplant and days 30, 100, 180 after. Study-wide results and limits: Graft donor and pretransplant recipient Inverse Simpson Index values predicted broader posttransplant TCR diversity. Recipient TCR diversity dropped after transplant; expanded clonotypes rose from day 30 to 180. Few recipient clonotypes overlapped donors; over 97% were de novo at given depth.

The CDR3 consists of 12 residues. In germline, CDR1 is ENHRY, CDR2 SYGVKD. Sequenced by immunoSEQ multiplex PCR; TCRdb stores in-frame clones only, minus some. Of 9,500 to 12,000 clones detected, 80% to 90% appear once; the ten largest clones hold roughly 15%. Comments on this clone: The antigen is undetermined.

The rearrangement uses TRBV10-3 and TRBJ2-1; D call uncertain. This clonotype originated in a female patient between 55 and 75 years old who had an allogeneic stem cell transplant from an unrelated donor, so the T cells may come from the graft donor. Some clones in this sample may be carry-over from other donors' samples. Sequenced material: PBMCs, taken 100 days after allogeneic stem cell transplant. CDR3 DNA sequence: TGTGCTTCAGCCCAACAACACAATGAGCAGTTCTTC. This codes for CASAQQHNEQFF.